Listed here are 8 T cell receptor beta chains from one sample, sequenced in a study of OX40 agonist ivuxolimab in advanced cancers. The library was produced with the immunoSEQ multiplex PCR assay. TCRdb provides this immuneACCESS table in a form limited to in-frame rearrangements. Some clones are lacking; in checked studies, under half of them reflect an unresolved V gene, and why the rest are absent is not known. In all, the sample holds about 92,000 clones, and 90% to 95% of those were seen once. The ten largest clones represent around 0.3% of the sample. Sequenced here: CD4+ or CD8+ T cells sorted from blood, sampled in a trial of the OX40 agonist ivuxolimab. All receptors come from an adult with an advanced solid tumor such as melanoma, head and neck, liver or kidney cancer.

CDR3 nucleotide sequence: TGTGCCAGCAGCTTATCTTGGACGAACACTGAAGCTTTCTTT. Protein product: CASSLSWTNTEAFF. V and J are TRBV7-9 and TRBJ1-1; D uncertain. There are 14 residues in the CDR3. Between the trimmed V and J ends, which lost 2 bases and 1 base, there was a span of 8 bases. The germline CDR1 and CDR2 sequences are SEHNR and FQNEAQ (reference sequence).

This chain connects TRBV13 to TRBJ1-2; D might be TRBD1 (6 bases). Per germline, CDR1 PRHDT and CDR2 FYEKMQ (reference sequence). V was cut by 2 bases and J by 4 bases, with 8 bases left in between. This CDR3 has 13 amino acids. CDR3 nucleotide sequence: TGTGCCAGCAGCTTAACAGGGAGCTATGGCTACACCTTC. This encodes CASSLTGSYGYTF.

The chain carries TRBV18 and TRBJ2-7; 9 bases are a match to TRBD2. The germline gives CDR1 KGHSH, CDR2 LQKENI. The CDR3 has 15 residues. Trimming at V came to 2 bases and at J to 5 bases, leaving 7 bases not matched to a gene. CDR3 nucleotides: TGTGCCAGCTCACCAGGCGGGAGGGCCAAGAACGAGCAGTACTTC. As protein: CASSPGGRAKNEQYF.

This clone was detected a few times. The chain couples TRBV2 to TRBJ2-6; D is unresolved. Germline CDR1 and CDR2: SNHLY and FYNNEI. V was cut by 8 bases and J by 0 bases, with 2 bases left in between. The CDR3 runs 12 residues. In DNA form, the CDR3 reads TGTGCCAGCGGCTCTGGGGCCAACGTCCTGACTTTC. This codes for CASGSGANVLTF.

The chain carries TRBV7-9 and TRBJ2-2; D remains ambiguous. This CDR3 contains 15 residues. From germline, CDR1 is SEHNR and CDR2 FQNEAQ (reference sequence). The V end was cut by 0 bases, the J end by 2 bases, with 7 bases between. CDR3 DNA sequence: TGTGCCAGCAGCTTAGCGGATCGAAACACCGGGGAGCTGTTTTTT. Protein product: CASSLADRNTGELFF.

This sequence joins TRBV5-1 and TRBJ2-2, with 9 bases aligning to TRBD2. V was clipped by 2 bases and J by 5 bases; unmatched bases: 7. Per the germline V gene, CDR1 is SGHRS and CDR2 is YFSETQ. This CDR3 region has 16 residues. CDR3 region: CASSLIAGDGTGELFF. The DNA of the CDR3 is TGCGCCAGCAGCTTAATAGCGGGAGATGGGACCGGGGAGCTGTTTTTT.

The chain carries TRBV7-3 and TRBJ2-5, with D possibly called TRBD1 or TRBD2 (6 bases each). Trimming stripped 2 bases from V and 4 bases from J, with 11 bases between. The length of the CDR3 is 14 residues. The germline V gene encodes CDR1 SGHTA and CDR2 FQGTGA. This CDR3 is CASSLSGGPETQYF. In DNA form, the CDR3 reads TGTGCCAGCAGCTTATCTGGGGGGCCAGAGACCCAGTACTTC.

V gene TRBV11-2 combines with J gene TRBJ1-2, with D uncertain. The CDR3 sequence is 14 residues long. Trimming took 5 bases from V and 8 from J, leaving 18 bases between them. Germline CDR1 is SGHAT and CDR2 is FQNNGV. CDR3 DNA: TGTGCCAGCAGCCCTGGTTGGGATAGGAGAGGCTACACCTTC. Translating gives CASSPGWDRRGYTF.